This T cell receptor beta chain is drawn from a study of blood T cell repertoires in COVID-19 (dated by TCRdb to the early 2020s). In the study overall: Collaborator samples came from the United States, Italy and Spain and covered acute and convalescent phases of COVID-19. A de-identified subject ID, COVID-19 status, age in years and sex were almost always included in the sample metadata. The samples were drawn from two sources: the first 160 participants of the ongoing ImmuneRACE study, and 1,000 to 1,500 subjects contributed by 6 global collaborators. The repertoires were made available in a free public database intended to serve as a resource for research on the immune response to SARS-CoV-2. The dataset comprised deeply sampled blood TCRbeta repertoires from subjects exposed to, actively infected with, or recovered from COVID-19. Where HLA class I and class II types were available, the types were taken from metadata supplied by the sample provider, not from assay-based typing. The material from the prospective study consisted of cDNA or gDNA derived from T cells, B-cell-depleted T cells, or PBMCs. Findings and caveats that apply to the study as a whole: The quantity of clinical and demographic metadata differed by source and by participant and was supplied without curation.

Details on this clone: What this receptor recognizes is not known. No per-base quality is available; no much larger clone lies one base away.

TCRbeta CDR3 regions were amplified from genomic DNA using the immunoSEQ Assay, a bias-controlled multiplex PCR. As for how the authors treated the data: Within the assay, amplification of reference gene primers was used to estimate how many nucleated cells each sample contained. Sequence reads were collapsed and filtered to measure the absolute abundance of every unique TCRbeta CDR3 rearrangement. For each sample, productive Simpson clonality was calculated by taking the square root of Simpson's diversity index across productive rearrangements. TCRdb provides this immuneACCESS table in a form limited to in-frame rearrangements. Some clones are lacking; in checked studies, under half of them reflect an unresolved V gene, and why the rest are absent is not known. D and trimming come from the DNA, and the V and J calls and clone size come from that table. The sample profile shows about 110,000 clones; 76% of them were found once. The top ten constitute 5% to 8% of the sample.

The CDR3 numbers 15 residues from cysteine through phenylalanine. The read is trimmed to its CDR3 DNA, 45 bases read in frame from base 1. V gives up 3 bases and J gives up 2 bases, and the segment between their germline ends measures 12 bases. CDR1 and CDR2 (LNHNV, YYDKDF) derive from the germline V gene (reference sequence). In Seattle, one collaborating source enrolled patients while the infection was active and tracked those patients longitudinally over the course of disease. The collaborating institutions used their own protocols to collect whole blood in K2EDTA tubes. For TCRbeta analysis, collaborator samples were shipped as frozen whole blood, as isolated PBMCs, or as DNA extracted from either sample type.

The sequence links TRBV15 to TRBJ2-3, with the D gene uncertain. The TCR was taken from an older man with COVID-19, enrolled during active disease. The source material was peripheral blood. The DNA is TGTGCCACCAGCAGCGTCCCGGCGGCCACAGATACGCAGTATTTT. Translated, it gives CATSSVPAATDTQYF.